This TCR beta chain stems from a study of shared clonotypes between healthy human individuals. It was at deep level that the assay was run. Spread over ten immunoSEQ deep assay plates, unsorted PBMC DNA underwent sequencing. The table came from immunoSEQ multiplex PCR; TCRdb's copy has only in-frame clones and leaves some out. The sample records fewer than 600,000 clones, about 80% being singletons. All the donors were Caucasian adults who lived in Nashville, Tennessee. Per the germline V gene, CDR1 is MGHDK and CDR2 is SYGVNS. Trimming removed 3 bases at V and 0 bases at J, with 15 bases between. The length of the CDR3 is 17 residues.

Source material: PBMCs. The receptor's source is a woman aged 35 to 49 in good health. Some clones in this sample may be carry-over from other donors' samples. The rearrangement uses TRBV25-1 and TRBJ2-1; a weak D match, TRBD1 (5 bases). In DNA form, the CDR3 reads TGTGCCAGCAGTGATAGTGTAGGGGCCGGCTCCTACAATGAGCAGTTCTTC. It yields the protein CASSDSVGAGSYNEQFF.